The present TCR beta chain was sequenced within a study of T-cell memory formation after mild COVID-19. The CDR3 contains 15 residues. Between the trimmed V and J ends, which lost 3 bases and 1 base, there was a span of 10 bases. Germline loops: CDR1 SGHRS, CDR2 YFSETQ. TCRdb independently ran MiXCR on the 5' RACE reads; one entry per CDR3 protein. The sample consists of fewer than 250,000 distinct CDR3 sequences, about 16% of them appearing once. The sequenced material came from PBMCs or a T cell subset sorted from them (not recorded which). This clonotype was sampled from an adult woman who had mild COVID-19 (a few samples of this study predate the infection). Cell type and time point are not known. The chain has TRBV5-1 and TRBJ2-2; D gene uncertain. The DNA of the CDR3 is TGCGCCAGCAGCTCGAAGACGCTGAACACCGGGGAGCTGTTTTTT. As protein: CASSSKTLNTGELFF. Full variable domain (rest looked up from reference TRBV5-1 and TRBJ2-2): KAGVTQTPRYLIKTRGQQVTLSCSPISGHRSVSWYQQTPGQGLQFLFEYFSETQRNKGNFPGRFSGRQFSNSRSEMNVSTLELGDSALYLCASSSKTLNTGELFFGEGSRLTVL.